This entry lists 8 T cell receptor beta chains sequenced from one sample in a study of neurological immune-mediated disorders. TCRdb passed the 5' RACE reads through MiXCR, listing each CDR3 protein once. The table records 13,000 to 15,000 distinct CDR3 sequences, about 12% of them present only once. Specimen: CD8+ T cells from blood. The source is a female donor with HTLV-1-associated myelopathy (HAM/TSP).

This clonotype appeared many times. CDR3 region: CAGGASSGNTIYF. The CDR3 DNA sequence: TGTGCCGGCGGAGCTAGCTCTGGAAACACCATATATTTT. V gene TRBV7-9 combines with J gene TRBJ1-3; D not resolved. Germline V gene lookup returns CDR1 SEHNR and CDR2 FQNEAQ (reference sequence). V was cut by 11 bases and J by 0 bases, with 11 bases left in between. This CDR3 comprises 13 residues.

This clonotype has at least ten counts. The chain employs TRBV6-4 and TRBJ2-1, with a possible D match to TRBD2 (6 bases). V was pared by 0 bases and J by 10 bases, with 16 bases between. The germline CDR1 and CDR2 sequences are MRHNA and SNTAGT. CDR3 length equals 15 residues. The CDR3 loop is CASSDSPRGPSEQFF. For the CDR3, the DNA is TGTGCCAGCAGTGACTCACCGCGGGGCCCGTCCGAGCAGTTCTTC.

In this sample, this clonotype turned up many times. The chain uses TRBV27 and TRBJ1-2; TRBD1 matches 10 bases. Germline trimming cut 5 bases from V and 0 bases from J; bases unmatched to any gene: 6. Germline V gives CDR1 MNHEY, CDR2 SMNVEV (reference sequence). This CDR3 is 16 amino acids long. Written as DNA, the CDR3 is TGTGCCAGCAGTCCCTGGACAGGGGGAGCTAACTATGGCTACACCTTC. It codes for CASSPWTGGANYGYTF.

The V call is TRBV6-5, the J call TRBJ2-2; D not resolved. Germline V gene lookup returns CDR1 MNHEY and CDR2 SVGAGI. The germline V and J ends were trimmed by 0 bases and 2 bases, with 7 bases remaining between them. The CDR3 consists of 15 residues. The CDR3 nucleotides read TGTGCCAGCAGTTACTCCTGGTGCAACACCGGGGAGCTGTTTTTT. Translating gives CASSYSWCNTGELFF.

This clonotype was counted at least ten times. This chain joins TRBV20-1 and TRBJ2-3; D remains ambiguous. The CDR3 runs 15 residues. The germline V and J ends were trimmed by 7 bases and 2 bases, with 19 bases remaining between them. The germline CDR1 and CDR2 sequences are DFQATT and SNEGSKA (reference sequence). CDR3 loop: CSVEESGSHTDTQYF. CDR3 bases: TGCAGTGTCGAAGAGTCAGGTTCACACACAGATACGCAGTATTTT.

At least ten counts were recorded for this clonotype. The gene calls are TRBV29-1 and TRBJ2-1; tentatively, D is TRBD2 (6 bases). Trimming removed 4 bases at V and 3 bases at J, with 10 bases between. The CDR3 runs to 13 residues. CDR1 and CDR2 (germline): SQVTM, ANQGSEA. The CDR3 sequence is CSVGLVDYNEQFF. The DNA of the CDR3 is TGCAGCGTTGGACTAGTCGACTACAATGAGCAGTTCTTC.

Ten or more counts support this clonotype. The chain is built from TRBV4-1 and TRBJ2-1, with no clear D. Germline V gives CDR1 MGHRA, CDR2 YSYEKL. This CDR3 contains 11 residues. V was clipped by 1 base and J by 7 bases, with 2 bases between them. CDR3 sequence: CASSQGNEQFF. Here the CDR3 DNA reads TGCGCCAGCAGCCAAGGGAATGAGCAGTTCTTC.

This clonotype was observed many times. The J gene is TRBJ1-2, the V gene TRBV3-2; the table's D call TRBD1 went unverified against the DNA. TRBV3-2 is a pseudogene. The CDR3 is 13 residues long. The CDR3 protein is CASSQDTGEGYTF. As DNA, the CDR3 is TGTGCCAGCAGCCAAGATACAGGGGAAGGCTACACCTTC.